This record concerns one T cell receptor beta chain sequence. As yet, its antigen is unknown. This specimen belongs to a study of T cell responses to AZD1222 COVID-19 vaccine. About the research overall: Researchers grouped second doses given at about 4 or about 12 weeks into one pool.

Findings and caveats of the study: At study baseline, merely five or six AZD1222 recipients were seropositive. Donors were mostly white British, more females; clonal diversity possibly underestimated. The study found Spike-specific TCR breadth and depth rose after two AZD1222 doses.

CDR1 and CDR2 from the germline V gene are SGDLS and YYNGEE. There are 15 residues in the CDR3. Germline trimming cut 4 bases from V and 5 bases from J; bases unmatched to any gene: 8. Generated by immunoSEQ multiplex PCR, the TCRdb table keeps only in-frame clones and is missing some. Here the sample spans 75,000 to 90,000 clones, roughly 90% being singletons. V usage is TRBV9 and J usage is TRBJ1-3; 8 nucleotides align to TRBD1. The TCR sequence derives from an adult in good health. The sample here was peripheral blood, taken on day 0 of AZD1222 vaccination. The DNA of the CDR3 is TGTGCCAGCAGCACCCGGACAGGGCTGAGAAACACCATATATTTT. Its translation is CASSTRTGLRNTIYF.